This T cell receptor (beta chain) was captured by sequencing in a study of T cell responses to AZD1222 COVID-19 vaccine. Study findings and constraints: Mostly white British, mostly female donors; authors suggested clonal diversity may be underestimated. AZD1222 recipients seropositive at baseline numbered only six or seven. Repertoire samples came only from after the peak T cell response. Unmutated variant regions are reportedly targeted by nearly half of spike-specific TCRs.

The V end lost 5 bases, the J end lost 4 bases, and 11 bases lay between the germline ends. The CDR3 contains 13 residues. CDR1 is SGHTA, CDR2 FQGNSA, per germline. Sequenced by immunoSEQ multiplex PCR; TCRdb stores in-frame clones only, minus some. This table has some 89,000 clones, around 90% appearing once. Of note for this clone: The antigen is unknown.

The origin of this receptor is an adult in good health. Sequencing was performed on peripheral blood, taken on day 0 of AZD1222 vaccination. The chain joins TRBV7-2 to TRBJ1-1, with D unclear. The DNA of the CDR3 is TGTGCCAGCAGCCCCGTTCGGGGCACTGAAGCTTTCTTT. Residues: CASSPVRGTEAFF.